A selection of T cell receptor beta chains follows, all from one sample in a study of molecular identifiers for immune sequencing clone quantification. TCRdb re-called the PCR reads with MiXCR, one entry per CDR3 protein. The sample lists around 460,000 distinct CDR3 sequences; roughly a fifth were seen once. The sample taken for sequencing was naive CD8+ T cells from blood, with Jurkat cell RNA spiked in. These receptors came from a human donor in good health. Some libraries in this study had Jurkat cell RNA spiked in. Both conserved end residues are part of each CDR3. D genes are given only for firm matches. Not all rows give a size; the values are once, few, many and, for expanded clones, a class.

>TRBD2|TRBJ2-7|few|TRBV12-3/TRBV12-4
CASSLSGRARDEQYF
TGTGCCAGCAGTTTAAGCGGGAGGGCCCGGGACGAGCAGTACTTC
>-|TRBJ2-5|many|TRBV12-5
CASAQSRTPKETQYF
TGTGCTAGTGCCCAATCCCGGACACCTAAAGAGACCCAGTACTTC
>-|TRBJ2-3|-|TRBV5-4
CASSFSERNTDTQYF
TGTGCCAGCAGCTTCTCCGAGCGGAACACAGATACGCAGTATTTT
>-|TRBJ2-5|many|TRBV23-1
CPLGSGGAQETQYF
TGCCCCCTTGGGTCCGGCGGGGCCCAAGAGACCCAGTACTTC
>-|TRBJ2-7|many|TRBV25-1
CASSAPCCTQYF
TGTGCCAGCAGTGCCCCCTGCTGTACGCAGTACTTC
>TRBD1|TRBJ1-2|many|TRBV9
CASSVETPTGGSYGYTF
TGTGCCAGCAGCGTCGAGACCCCGACAGGGGGTAGTTATGGCTACACCTTC
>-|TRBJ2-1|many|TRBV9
CASSVGGGTYNEQFF
TGTGCCAGCAGCGTAGGGGGCGGGACCTACAATGAGCAGTTCTTC
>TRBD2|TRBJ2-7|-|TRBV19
CASAWREGEQYF
TGTGCCAGCGCATGGCGGGAGGGCGAGCAGTACTTC
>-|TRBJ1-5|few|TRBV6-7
CAGSLLPTCQPQHF
TGTGCCGGCAGCCTTCTCCCTACATGTCAGCCCCAGCATTTT
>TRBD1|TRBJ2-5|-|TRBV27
CASSFAGGQETQYF
TGTGCCAGCAGTTTCGCAGGGGGCCAAGAGACCCAGTACTTC
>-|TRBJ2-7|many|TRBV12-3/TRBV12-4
CASSPVGPPEQYF
TGTGCCAGCAGTCCAGTGGGGCCCCCCGAGCAGTACTTC
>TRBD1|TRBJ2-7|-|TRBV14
CASSQGLDRPSYEQYF
TGTGCCAGCAGCCAAGGGTTGGACAGGCCCTCCTACGAGCAGTACTTC
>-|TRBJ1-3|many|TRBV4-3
CASSQDAAGPGNTIYF
TGCGCCAGCAGCCAAGATGCGGCAGGGCCTGGAAACACCATATATTTT
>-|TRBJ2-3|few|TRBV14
CASSPSILTDTQYF
TGTGCCAGCAGCCCCAGTATCCTCACAGATACGCAGTATTTT
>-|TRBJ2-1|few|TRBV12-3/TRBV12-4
CASSYPNSINEQFF
TGTGCCAGCAGTTACCCGAACAGTATCAATGAGCAGTTCTTC
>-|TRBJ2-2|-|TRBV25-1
CASSEYLAGELFF
TGTGCCAGCAGTGAATATTTGGCCGGGGAGCTGTTTTTT
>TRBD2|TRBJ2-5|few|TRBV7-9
CASSQVAGVRETQYF
TGTGCCAGCAGTCAAGTAGCGGGAGTTCGGGAGACCCAGTACTTC